Listed here are 28 T cell receptor beta chains from one sample, sequenced in a study of blood T cell repertoires in COVID-19. Libraries were prepared by immunoSEQ multiplex PCR; TCRdb keeps only in-frame clonotypes and omits some of them. The table lists about 150,000 clones, 75% to 85% of them singletons. The specimen sequenced was peripheral blood. The receptor set was obtained from a woman between 50 and 59 years old in a cohort sampled during active or convalescent COVID-19.

The V and J genes are TRBV4-3 and TRBJ2-2; D gene unclear. The germline V and J ends were trimmed by 4 bases and 2 bases, with 5 bases remaining between them. This CDR3 region has 13 residues. Germline assignment: CDR1 LGHNA and CDR2 YSLEER. The CDR3, as DNA: TGCGCCAGCAGCCGCGCCAACACCGGGGAGCTGTTTTTT. Amino acids: CASSRANTGELFF.

The CDR3 DNA follows: TGTGCCTGGAGTGTCGACAGGGGAACGCGTAGCAATCAGCCCCAGCATTTT. It codes for CAWSVDRGTRSNQPQHF. The gene calls are TRBV30 and TRBJ1-5, with TRBD1 identical over 8 bases. CDR1 GTSNPN and CDR2 SVGIG come from the germline V gene (reference sequence). The CDR3 is 17 amino acids. V trimming: 0 bases; J trimming: 0 bases; junction bases outside the gene matches: 7.

The genes are TRBV10-3 and TRBJ2-2; weak D call: TRBD1 (6 bases). The germline V and J ends were trimmed by 7 bases and 0 bases, with 9 bases remaining between them. Germline V CDR1 and CDR2: ENHRY, SYGVKD. The CDR3 totals 14 residues. This CDR3 reads CAIMDSPNTGELFF. The CDR3 DNA follows: TGTGCCATCATGGACAGCCCGAACACCGGGGAGCTGTTTTTT.

The chain combines TRBV6-2 or TRBV6-3 with TRBJ1-1, with D uncertain. The CDR3 is 14 amino acids. V shed 6 bases and J shed 0 bases, with 11 bases lying between them. The germline gives CDR1 MNHEY, CDR2 SVGEGT. CDR3 sequence reads: CASRYRVMNTEAFF. CDR3 in DNA: TGTGCCAGCAGGTACAGAGTTATGAACACTGAAGCTTTCTTT.

The chain couples TRBV7-9 to TRBJ2-5, with TRBD2 identical over 11 bases. This CDR3 contains 15 residues. CDR1 and CDR2 (germline): SEHNR, FQNEAQ (reference sequence). The V gene end was trimmed by 5 bases and the J gene end by 2 bases; junction bases not matched to a gene: 4. Written as DNA, the CDR3 is TGTGCCAGCAGCCCTAGCGGGGGGAGACAAGAGACCCAGTACTTC. This codes for CASSPSGGRQETQYF.

The chain carries TRBV10-3 and TRBJ2-7, with 8 positions matching TRBD1. V was pared by 5 bases and J by 9 bases, with 12 bases of the junction left unmatched. CDR1 is ENHRY and CDR2 is SYGVKD in the germline V gene. The CDR3 runs to 14 residues. CDR3: CAISNRDRRTLQYF. In nucleotides, the CDR3 is TGTGCCATCAGTAACCGGGACAGGCGTACTTTGCAGTACTTC.

This clone rates as medium-sized. V is TRBV5-1 and J is TRBJ1-6; the match to TRBD1 covers 8 bases. Germline loops: CDR1 SGHRS, CDR2 YFSETQ. This CDR3 has 14 residues. Trimming cost V 0 bases and J 9 bases; bases outside gene matches: 2. As DNA, the CDR3 is TGCGCCAGCAGCTTGGGACAGGGGTCTTCACCCCTCCACTTT. Translating gives CASSLGQGSSPLHF.

CDR3 in amino acids: CASIVPGQGAYEQYF. For the CDR3, the DNA is TGTGCCAGCATCGTCCCGGGACAGGGGGCCTACGAGCAGTACTTC. This chain links TRBV7-9 with TRBJ2-7; 11 bases agree with TRBD1. The CDR3 extends over 15 amino acids. V gave up 7 bases and J gave up 2 bases; unmatched junction bases: 7. Germline V gene lookup returns CDR1 SEHNR and CDR2 FQNEAQ (reference sequence).

CDR3 in amino acids: CASSSDRVKTGELFF. Here the CDR3 DNA reads TGTGCCAGCTCATCCGACAGGGTCAAAACCGGGGAGCTGTTTTTT. This chain uses TRBV18 with TRBJ2-2; 7 positions agree with TRBD1. Unmatched junction bases numbered 8, after V lost 5 bases and J lost 5 bases. Germline V gives CDR1 KGHSH, CDR2 LQKENI. This CDR3 comprises 15 residues.

The chain combines TRBV25-1 with TRBJ1-4; D may be TRBD1 (6 bases). V lost 1 base and J lost 7, with 13 bases in between. The CDR3 sequence is 15 residues long. Per germline, CDR1 MGHDK and CDR2 SYGVNS. CDR3 residues: CASSEFAGVGEKLFF. The DNA of the CDR3 is TGTGCCAGCAGTGAATTCGCAGGGGTGGGTGAAAAACTGTTTTTT.

The chain links TRBV6-1 to TRBJ2-3, with 9 nucleotides matching TRBD2. Germline V gene data show CDR1 as MNHNS and CDR2 as SASEGT. The CDR3 is made up of 15 amino acids. V shed 1 base and J 6 bases; nucleotides not matched to a gene: 5. The CDR3 spells CASSEVAGGPDTQYF. CDR3 nucleotide sequence: TGTGCCAGCAGTGAAGTGGCGGGGGGGCCGGATACGCAGTATTTT.

The chain employs TRBV19 and TRBJ1-2, with 7 bases fitting TRBD1. Trimming removed 10 bases from V and 6 bases from J; junction bases left unmatched: 8. Germline CDR1 reads LNHDA; CDR2 reads SQIVND (reference sequence). The CDR3 loop spans 12 amino acids. CDR3 sequence reads: CAISTGANGYTF. The CDR3 nucleotides are TGTGCCATATCCACAGGGGCCAATGGCTACACCTTC.

This chain joins TRBV6-1 and TRBJ1-5; 9 nucleotides match TRBD1. Germline CDR1 and CDR2: MNHNS and SASEGT. V lost 2 bases to trimming and J lost 5 bases; unmatched junction nucleotides: 4. The CDR3 length is 15 residues. The chain's CDR3 is CASSESQGAYQPQHF. Here the CDR3 DNA reads TGTGCCAGCAGTGAATCACAGGGGGCCTATCAGCCCCAGCATTTT.

The CDR3 DNA follows: TGTGCCAGCAGTTTACAGGGGGCAGGGAGGGTTGGCTACACCTTC. Amino acid sequence: CASSLQGAGRVGYTF. The chain is built from TRBV27 and TRBJ1-2, with 8 bases matching TRBD1. This CDR3 comprises 15 residues. Germline V gene sequence: CDR1 MNHEY, CDR2 SMNVEV (reference sequence). With V trimmed by 2 bases and J by 7 bases, 9 bases remained unmatched.

This chain links TRBV27 with TRBJ1-1, with TRBD1 matching over 8 bases. CDR3 length: 13 amino acids. V shed 8 bases, J shed 5 bases, and the junction held 7 bases outside the gene matches. From germline, CDR1 is MNHEY and CDR2 SMNVEV (reference sequence). This CDR3 is CASFGQGVTEAFF. The CDR3 nucleotides are TGTGCCAGCTTCGGACAGGGTGTAACTGAAGCTTTCTTT.

V usage is TRBV18 and J usage is TRBJ1-5; D not certain. Germline CDR1 KGHSH, CDR2 LQKENI. This CDR3 is built from 15 residues. V lost 3 bases and J lost 2, with 11 bases in between. CDR3 sequence (DNA): TGTGCCAGCTCACCGGCGCCCGCGGGCAATCAGCCCCAGCATTTT. It is translated as CASSPAPAGNQPQHF.

This chain uses TRBV6-2 or TRBV6-3 with TRBJ1-6; no firm D call. This CDR3 is 14 amino acids long. Trimming cost V 5 bases and J 7 bases, with 12 bases left between them. In germline, CDR1 is MNHEY, CDR2 SVGEGT. The CDR3 region has the DNA TGTGCCAGCAGTCTCGGGAACCTCAATTCACCCCTCCACTTT. It codes for CASSLGNLNSPLHF.

As to this clone: The sample contains more than one DNA sequence encoding this CDR3. V gene TRBV5-1 combines with J gene TRBJ1-5, with 9 nucleotides matching TRBD1. Trimming at V came to 5 bases and at J to 0 bases, leaving 3 bases not matched to a gene. This CDR3 is 15 amino acids long. Germline assignment: CDR1 SGHRS and CDR2 YFSETQ. The CDR3 here is CASRRTGDSNQPQHF. The CDR3 DNA follows: TGCGCCAGCAGGCGGACAGGGGATAGCAATCAGCCCCAGCATTTT.

The CDR3 DNA follows: TGTGCCAGCAGTTCGGGGAGCACAGATACGCAGTATTTT. The encoded protein is CASSSGSTDTQYF. V gene TRBV27 combines with J gene TRBJ2-3; perhaps TRBD2 as D (5 bases). The CDR3 runs 13 residues. Trimming cost V 4 bases and J 0 bases, with 5 bases left between them. The germline V gene encodes CDR1 MNHEY and CDR2 SMNVEV (reference sequence).

The V and J genes are TRBV4-1 and TRBJ1-2, with D hard to call. This CDR3 spans 13 amino acids. Germline V gene data show CDR1 as MGHRA and CDR2 as YSYEKL. Trimming removed 1 base at V and 4 bases at J, with 7 bases between. The CDR3 loop reads CASSQAGSYGYTF. The DNA for the CDR3 is TGCGCCAGCAGCCAAGCCGGGAGCTATGGCTACACCTTC.

A few counts support this clone. V is TRBV14 and J is TRBJ1-4; the match to TRBD1 covers 8 bases. This CDR3 is 15 amino acids long. Germline V lookup: CDR1 SGHDN, CDR2 FVKESK. V lost 2 bases to trimming and J lost 8 bases; unmatched junction nucleotides: 7. The chain's CDR3 is CASSQSRGRVEKLFF. The DNA of the CDR3 is TGTGCCAGCAGCCAATCCAGGGGGCGAGTCGAAAAACTGTTTTTT.

This chain joins TRBV6-2 or TRBV6-3 and TRBJ2-2, with unresolved D. The CDR3 runs to 13 residues. CDR1 is MNHEY, CDR2 SVGEGT, per germline. The V and J ends lost 0 bases and 6 bases respectively, with 5 bases between them. This CDR3 reads CASSYSRAGELFF. In nucleotides, the CDR3 is TGTGCCAGCAGTTACTCACGGGCCGGGGAGCTGTTTTTT.

This chain uses TRBV3-1 (or the pseudogene TRBV3-2) with TRBJ1-1; 8 bases line up with TRBD1. The length of the CDR3 is 16 residues. The germline V gene has CDR1 LGHDT and CDR2 YNNKEL (reference sequence). V shed 1 base and J 1 base; nucleotides not matched to a gene: 5. The CDR3 DNA is TGTGCCAGCAGCCAAGCAGGCGGGACAGGGAACACTGAAGCTTTCTTT. This gives the protein CASSQAGGTGNTEAFF.

The chain carries TRBV7-8 and TRBJ1-6, with a tentative D call TRBD1 (5 bases). Germline V gene data show CDR1 as SGHVS and CDR2 as FQNEAQ. The V end was cut by 8 bases, the J end by 10 bases, with 15 bases between. This CDR3 region has 13 residues. The CDR3 protein is CASGVGEESPLHF. Here the CDR3 DNA reads TGTGCCAGCGGCGTAGGGGAGGAATCACCCCTCCACTTT.

There are many counts of this clone. This sequence joins TRBV2 and TRBJ1-5, with a weak D call TRBD1 (5 bases). V gave up 4 bases and J gave up 9 bases, with 13 bases separating them. CDR3 length: 13 amino acids. Germline V lookup: CDR1 SNHLY, CDR2 FYNNEI. The CDR3 reads CASSVARGGPQHF. CDR3 coding DNA: TGTGCCAGCAGTGTGGCCCGGGGGGGGCCCCAGCATTTT.

CDR3 nucleotide sequence: TGTGCCAGCAGTGAACTTTGGACAGGGACGGAGACCCAGTACTTC. It encodes CASSELWTGTETQYF. The chain employs TRBV6-1 and TRBJ2-5, with 8 bases lining up with TRBD1. The CDR3 has 15 amino acids. The J segment lost 5 bases and the V segment lost 2 bases, leaving 7 bases of the junction unmatched. Germline V gene data show CDR1 as MNHNS and CDR2 as SASEGT.

The chain employs TRBV6-1 and TRBJ2-7; 9 positions match TRBD2. The germline V gene encodes CDR1 MNHNS and CDR2 SASEGT. The CDR3 is 16 amino acids. V lost 8 bases, J lost 4 bases, and 15 bases stayed unmatched. The CDR3 is CASGEGGGGAGYEQYF. The CDR3 DNA reads as TGTGCCAGCGGGGAAGGTGGCGGGGGGGCCGGATACGAGCAGTACTTC.

The sample holds a few counts of this clone. The chain couples TRBV7-2 to TRBJ1-6, with a possible D match to TRBD1 (5 bases). The V end lost 2 bases, the J end lost 5 bases, and 10 bases lay between the germline ends. The CDR3 extends over 15 amino acids. Germline V CDR1 and CDR2: SGHTA, FQGNSA. In DNA form, the CDR3 reads TGTGCCAGCAGCTTAAACTCAGGGAATAATTCACCCCTCCACTTT. Translated, it gives CASSLNSGNNSPLHF.